A selection of T cell receptor beta chains follows, all from one sample in a study of blood T cell repertoires in COVID-19. Assay used: immunoSEQ multiplex PCR; TCRdb lists only in-frame clones, some missing. The table has about 210,000 clones, 88% seen once; the top ten hold approximately 0.69%. The sample was peripheral blood. Every receptor here comes from a man aged 35 to 55 with acute or convalescent COVID-19. Both conserved end residues are part of each CDR3. Fields, in order: D gene, V gene, J gene, clone size, CDR3 protein, CDR3 DNA. A D gene is named only where the DNA matches it firmly. Clone size is stated in some rows and not others, as once, few, many or a class when expanded.

d_call: TRBD2
v_call: TRBV7-3
j_call: TRBJ2-3
clone_size: -
cdr3_aa: CASSLGLAGADTQYF
cdr3_nt: TGTGCCAGCAGCCTGGGACTAGCGGGAGCAGATACGCAGTATTTT

d_call: TRBD1
v_call: TRBV4-3
j_call: TRBJ2-2
clone_size: -
cdr3_aa: CASSRQYRGLTGELFF
cdr3_nt: TGCGCCAGCAGCCGCCAATACAGGGGGCTAACCGGGGAGCTGTTTTTT

d_call: TRBD1
v_call: TRBV7-9
j_call: TRBJ2-3
clone_size: -
cdr3_aa: CASSFDLGQGADTQYF
cdr3_nt: TGTGCCAGCAGCTTCGACTTGGGACAGGGGGCAGATACGCAGTATTTT

d_call: TRBD2
v_call: TRBV6-5
j_call: TRBJ2-7
clone_size: -
cdr3_aa: CASRSGGPGDEQYF
cdr3_nt: TGTGCCAGCAGGAGCGGGGGCCCAGGGGACGAGCAGTACTTC

d_call: -
v_call: TRBV4-1
j_call: TRBJ2-3
clone_size: -
cdr3_aa: CASSQPSRTEGDTQYF
cdr3_nt: TGCGCCAGCAGCCAACCTTCTCGGACAGAGGGGGATACGCAGTATTTT

d_call: -
v_call: TRBV19
j_call: TRBJ1-5
clone_size: -
cdr3_aa: CASRQGWGGNQPQHF
cdr3_nt: TGTGCCAGTAGGCAGGGTTGGGGGGGCAATCAGCCCCAGCATTTT

d_call: TRBD1
v_call: TRBV30
j_call: TRBJ1-2
clone_size: -
cdr3_aa: CGTGGNYGYTF
cdr3_nt: TGCGGGACAGGGGGGAATTATGGCTACACCTTC

d_call: TRBD2
v_call: TRBV6-5
j_call: TRBJ2-7
clone_size: once
cdr3_aa: CASSYPTTSGRREQYF
cdr3_nt: TGTGCCAGCAGTTACCCTACGACTAGCGGGAGGAGAGAGCAGTACTTC

d_call: TRBD2
v_call: TRBV27
j_call: TRBJ2-1
clone_size: -
cdr3_aa: CASSLSGRLAGGGNEQFF
cdr3_nt: TGTGCCAGCAGTTTATCGGGGCGACTAGCGGGGGGCGGGAATGAGCAGTTCTTC

d_call: TRBD2
v_call: TRBV7-2
j_call: TRBJ2-1
clone_size: few
cdr3_aa: CASSSQLAGGGGQFF
cdr3_nt: TGTGCCAGCAGCTCACAACTAGCGGGAGGAGGCGGGCAGTTCTTC

d_call: TRBD2
v_call: TRBV7-2
j_call: TRBJ2-7
clone_size: -
cdr3_aa: CASSLGLAGTSYEQYF
cdr3_nt: TGTGCCAGCAGCTTGGGACTAGCGGGGACGTCCTACGAGCAGTACTTC

d_call: -
v_call: TRBV19
j_call: TRBJ2-6
clone_size: -
cdr3_aa: CASSAHQDSGANVLTF
cdr3_nt: TGTGCCAGTAGTGCGCACCAGGATTCTGGGGCCAACGTCCTGACTTTC

d_call: -
v_call: TRBV19
j_call: TRBJ2-1
clone_size: -
cdr3_aa: CASTPSAYNEQFF
cdr3_nt: TGTGCCAGTACCCCTAGCGCCTACAATGAGCAGTTCTTC

d_call: -
v_call: TRBV28
j_call: TRBJ2-3
clone_size: -
cdr3_aa: CASSLPGTQDTQYF
cdr3_nt: TGTGCCAGCAGTTTACCCGGGACTCAGGATACGCAGTATTTT

d_call: TRBD2
v_call: TRBV7-6
j_call: TRBJ2-5
clone_size: -
cdr3_aa: CASSPRGALGETQYF
cdr3_nt: TGTGCCAGCAGCCCGCGGGGGGCCCTTGGGGAGACCCAGTACTTC

d_call: -
v_call: TRBV7-2
j_call: TRBJ2-5
clone_size: few
cdr3_aa: CASSPLVFAETQYF
cdr3_nt: TGTGCCAGCAGCCCACTGGTCTTTGCAGAGACCCAGTACTTC

d_call: -
v_call: TRBV6-5
j_call: TRBJ2-5
clone_size: -
cdr3_aa: CASTVASMGETQYF
cdr3_nt: TGTGCCAGCACAGTAGCCTCCATGGGAGAGACCCAGTACTTC

d_call: -
v_call: TRBV6-6
j_call: TRBJ2-7
clone_size: few
cdr3_aa: CASSYKGLSSYEQYF
cdr3_nt: TGTGCCAGCAGTTACAAGGGACTCAGCTCCTACGAGCAGTACTTC

d_call: -
v_call: TRBV2
j_call: TRBJ2-7
clone_size: -
cdr3_aa: CASSEGPGSYEQYF
cdr3_nt: TGTGCCAGCAGTGAAGGGCCAGGGTCCTACGAGCAGTACTTC

d_call: TRBD1
v_call: TRBV6-2/TRBV6-3
j_call: TRBJ2-1
clone_size: -
cdr3_aa: CASSPPAGGGNGYNEQFF
cdr3_nt: TGTGCCAGCAGCCCTCCGGCAGGGGGTGGGAACGGGTACAATGAGCAGTTCTTC

d_call: -
v_call: TRBV7-9
j_call: TRBJ2-2
clone_size: -
cdr3_aa: CASSWGDPNTGELFF
cdr3_nt: TGTGCCAGCAGCTGGGGGGACCCGAACACCGGGGAGCTGTTTTTT

d_call: -
v_call: TRBV14
j_call: TRBJ2-2
clone_size: -
cdr3_aa: CASSQDEVGELFF
cdr3_nt: TGTGCCAGCAGCCAAGATGAGGTCGGGGAGCTGTTTTTT

d_call: -
v_call: TRBV29-1
j_call: TRBJ2-7
clone_size: -
cdr3_aa: CSVVLLSYEQYF
cdr3_nt: TGCAGCGTTGTACTCCTCTCCTACGAGCAGTACTTC

d_call: -
v_call: TRBV30
j_call: TRBJ1-4
clone_size: -
cdr3_aa: CAWTFSGDEKLFF
cdr3_nt: TGTGCCTGGACCTTCAGTGGTGATGAAAAACTGTTTTTT

d_call: TRBD1
v_call: TRBV7-2
j_call: TRBJ2-1
clone_size: -
cdr3_aa: CASSLGTGGFNEQFF
cdr3_nt: TGTGCCAGCAGCTTAGGGACAGGGGGCTTTAACGAGCAGTTCTTC

d_call: TRBD2
v_call: TRBV4-1
j_call: TRBJ2-5
clone_size: -
cdr3_aa: CASSSLGGSGGPQETQYF
cdr3_nt: TGCGCCAGCAGCTCCTTGGGGGGTAGCGGGGGCCCCCAAGAGACCCAGTACTTC

d_call: TRBD2
v_call: TRBV5-4
j_call: TRBJ2-4
clone_size: few
cdr3_aa: CASSRGTSGGGRNIQYF
cdr3_nt: TGTGCCAGCAGCAGAGGGACTAGCGGGGGAGGGAGAAACATTCAGTACTTC

d_call: TRBD2
v_call: TRBV5-4
j_call: TRBJ2-7
clone_size: -
cdr3_aa: CASSPFSGTSRVYEQYF
cdr3_nt: TGTGCCAGCAGCCCGTTCTCCGGGACTAGTAGGGTCTACGAGCAGTACTTC

d_call: TRBD2
v_call: TRBV19
j_call: TRBJ2-1
clone_size: -
cdr3_aa: CASSIVLAGGNEQFF
cdr3_nt: TGTGCCAGTAGTATAGTACTAGCGGGAGGGAATGAGCAGTTCTTC

d_call: -
v_call: TRBV6-6
j_call: TRBJ2-7
clone_size: -
cdr3_aa: CASSYRDTNYEQYF
cdr3_nt: TGTGCCAGCAGCTACCGGGACACTAACTACGAGCAGTACTTC

d_call: -
v_call: TRBV6-2/TRBV6-3
j_call: TRBJ2-7
clone_size: -
cdr3_aa: CASSSGGSYEQYF
cdr3_nt: TGTGCCAGCAGTTCCGGAGGGAGCTACGAGCAGTACTTC

d_call: -
v_call: TRBV15
j_call: TRBJ2-1
clone_size: -
cdr3_aa: CATSREVAGGRYNEQFF
cdr3_nt: TGTGCCACCAGCAGAGAAGTGGCCGGGGGACGCTACAATGAGCAGTTCTTC

d_call: TRBD1
v_call: TRBV7-2
j_call: TRBJ1-1
clone_size: -
cdr3_aa: CASSLGGGPREAFF
cdr3_nt: TGTGCCAGCAGCTTAGGAGGGGGCCCAAGGGAAGCTTTCTTT

d_call: TRBD2
v_call: TRBV7-8
j_call: TRBJ2-1
clone_size: -
cdr3_aa: CASSFRLAATYNEQFF
cdr3_nt: TGTGCCAGCAGCTTTCGACTAGCGGCGACCTACAATGAGCAGTTCTTC

d_call: -
v_call: TRBV19
j_call: TRBJ1-2
clone_size: -
cdr3_aa: CASSIVGHLNYGYTF
cdr3_nt: TGTGCCAGTAGTATCGTGGGACACCTGAACTATGGCTACACCTTC

d_call: TRBD1
v_call: TRBV7-3
j_call: TRBJ2-3
clone_size: -
cdr3_aa: CASSSSGTGVDTQYF
cdr3_nt: TGTGCCAGCAGCTCCTCCGGGACAGGGGTGGATACGCAGTATTTT

d_call: -
v_call: TRBV7-9
j_call: TRBJ1-3
clone_size: -
cdr3_aa: CASSFQISGNTIYF
cdr3_nt: TGTGCCAGCAGCTTCCAGATCTCTGGAAACACCATATATTTT

d_call: -
v_call: TRBV12-3/TRBV12-4
j_call: TRBJ1-2
clone_size: -
cdr3_aa: CASSSTGWAGYTF
cdr3_nt: TGTGCCAGCAGTTCTACAGGGTGGGCTGGCTACACCTTC

d_call: TRBD2
v_call: TRBV7-9
j_call: TRBJ2-1
clone_size: -
cdr3_aa: CASSPRTSLYNEQFF
cdr3_nt: TGTGCCAGCAGCCCCAGGACTAGCCTCTACAATGAGCAGTTCTTC

d_call: TRBD1
v_call: TRBV18
j_call: TRBJ2-7
clone_size: -
cdr3_aa: CASSRQGSSYEQYF
cdr3_nt: TGTGCCAGCTCAAGACAGGGATCCTCCTACGAGCAGTACTTC

d_call: TRBD1
v_call: TRBV15
j_call: TRBJ1-4
clone_size: -
cdr3_aa: CATSTSATGERGEKLFF
cdr3_nt: TGTGCCACCAGCACCAGCGCCACAGGGGAGCGGGGGGAAAAACTGTTTTTT

d_call: -
v_call: TRBV5-6
j_call: TRBJ1-1
clone_size: once
cdr3_aa: CASSWGTLAFF
cdr3_nt: TGTGCCAGCAGCTGGGGGACTTTAGCTTTCTTT

d_call: TRBD2
v_call: TRBV5-4
j_call: TRBJ2-7
clone_size: -
cdr3_aa: CASSLEVGGLGEQYF
cdr3_nt: TGTGCCAGCAGCTTGGAAGTTGGGGGACTAGGCGAGCAGTACTTC

d_call: TRBD2
v_call: TRBV4-2
j_call: TRBJ2-7
clone_size: -
cdr3_aa: CASSHGEGLAGIPYEQYF
cdr3_nt: TGTGCCAGCAGCCATGGCGAGGGACTAGCGGGGATCCCCTACGAGCAGTACTTC

d_call: TRBD2
v_call: TRBV7-2
j_call: TRBJ2-2
clone_size: -
cdr3_aa: CASSGGLAGELFF
cdr3_nt: TGTGCCAGCAGCGGGGGACTAGCGGGGGAGCTGTTTTTT

d_call: TRBD2
v_call: TRBV27
j_call: TRBJ2-3
clone_size: -
cdr3_aa: CASSLGTRTDTQYF
cdr3_nt: TGTGCCAGCAGTTTAGGGACTAGAACAGATACGCAGTATTTT

d_call: TRBD1
v_call: TRBV3-1/TRBV3-2
j_call: TRBJ1-5
clone_size: -
cdr3_aa: CASSAGGGRRAQHF
cdr3_nt: TGTGCCAGCAGCGCAGGGGGCGGTCGCAGGGCCCAGCATTTT

d_call: TRBD2
v_call: TRBV3-1/TRBV3-2
j_call: TRBJ2-5
clone_size: -
cdr3_aa: CASSPLGGETQYF
cdr3_nt: TGTGCCAGCAGCCCTTTGGGAGGGGAGACCCAGTACTTC

d_call: TRBD1
v_call: TRBV11-1
j_call: TRBJ1-1
clone_size: -
cdr3_aa: CASSRGGRNTEAFF
cdr3_nt: TGTGCCAGCAGCCGAGGGGGCAGGAACACTGAAGCTTTCTTT

d_call: -
v_call: TRBV7-7
j_call: TRBJ2-5
clone_size: -
cdr3_aa: CASSQTGTGETQYF
cdr3_nt: TGTGCCAGCAGCCAAACAGGGACCGGGGAGACCCAGTACTTC

d_call: TRBD1
v_call: TRBV19
j_call: TRBJ2-7
clone_size: once
cdr3_aa: CASSIEGQVGQYF
cdr3_nt: TGTGCCAGTAGTATAGAGGGACAGGTCGGGCAGTACTTC

d_call: -
v_call: TRBV28
j_call: TRBJ2-3
clone_size: -
cdr3_aa: CASNELGGSTDTQYF
cdr3_nt: TGTGCCAGCAATGAACTGGGGGGAAGCACAGATACGCAGTATTTT

d_call: TRBD1
v_call: TRBV5-5
j_call: TRBJ2-1
clone_size: once
cdr3_aa: CASFRTGVSNEQFF
cdr3_nt: TGTGCCAGCTTCCGGACAGGGGTCTCGAATGAGCAGTTCTTC

d_call: -
v_call: TRBV7-5
j_call: TRBJ2-7
clone_size: -
cdr3_aa: CARSLARQGYDEQYF
cdr3_nt: TGTGCCAGAAGCTTAGCCCGACAGGGTTATGACGAGCAGTACTTC

d_call: -
v_call: TRBV28
j_call: TRBJ1-4
clone_size: once
cdr3_aa: CASSSSAQGTNEKLFF
cdr3_nt: TGTGCCAGCAGTTCCTCAGCCCAGGGAACTAATGAAAAACTGTTTTTT

d_call: TRBD1
v_call: TRBV7-9
j_call: TRBJ1-4
clone_size: -
cdr3_aa: CASSSDPRGAREKLFF
cdr3_nt: TGTGCCAGCAGCTCCGACCCCAGGGGGGCCAGGGAAAAACTGTTTTTT

d_call: -
v_call: TRBV21-1
j_call: TRBJ2-2
clone_size: -
cdr3_aa: CASPLPANGRVAGGRTGELFF
cdr3_nt: TGTGCCAGCCCCCTCCCAGCAAACGGGAGGGTAGCGGGAGGTCGCACCGGGGAGCTGTTTTTT

d_call: -
v_call: TRBV5-4
j_call: TRBJ2-7
clone_size: -
cdr3_aa: CASSADIFYEQYF
cdr3_nt: TGTGCCAGCAGCGCGGACATTTTCTACGAGCAGTACTTC

d_call: -
v_call: TRBV19
j_call: TRBJ2-3
clone_size: once
cdr3_aa: CASSTRRGGLALTDTQYF
cdr3_nt: TGTGCCAGTAGCACCCGAAGGGGGGGCCTAGCCCTCACAGATACGCAGTATTTT

d_call: -
v_call: TRBV6-2/TRBV6-3
j_call: TRBJ1-2
clone_size: -
cdr3_aa: CASSFVQYYGYTF
cdr3_nt: TGTGCCAGCAGTTTCGTTCAGTACTATGGCTACACCTTC